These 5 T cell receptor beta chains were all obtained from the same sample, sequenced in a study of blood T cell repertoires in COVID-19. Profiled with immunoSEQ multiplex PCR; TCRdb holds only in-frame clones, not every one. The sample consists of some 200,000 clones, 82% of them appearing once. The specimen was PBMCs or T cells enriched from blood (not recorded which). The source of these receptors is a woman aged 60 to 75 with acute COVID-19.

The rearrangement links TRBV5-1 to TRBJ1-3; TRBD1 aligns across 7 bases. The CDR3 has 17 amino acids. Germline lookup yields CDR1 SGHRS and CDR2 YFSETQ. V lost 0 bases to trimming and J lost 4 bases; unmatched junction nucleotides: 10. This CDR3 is CASSLGPDRASGNTIYF. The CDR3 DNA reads TGCGCCAGCAGCTTGGGGCCTGACAGGGCGAGCGGAAACACCATATATTTT.

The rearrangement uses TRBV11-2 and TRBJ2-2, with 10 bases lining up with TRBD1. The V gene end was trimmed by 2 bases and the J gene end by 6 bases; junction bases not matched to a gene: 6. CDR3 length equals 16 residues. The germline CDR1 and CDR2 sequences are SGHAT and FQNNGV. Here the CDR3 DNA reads TGTGCCAGCAGCTTACGGACAGGGGGTTCGGCCGGGGAGCTGTTTTTT. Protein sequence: CASSLRTGGSAGELFF.

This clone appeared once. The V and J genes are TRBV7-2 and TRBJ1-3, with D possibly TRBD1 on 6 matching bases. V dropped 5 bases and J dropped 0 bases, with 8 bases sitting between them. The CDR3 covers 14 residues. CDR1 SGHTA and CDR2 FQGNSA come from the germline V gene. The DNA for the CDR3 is TGTGCCAGCAGCCAAGGGGGCTCTGGAAACACCATATATTTT. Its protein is CASSQGGSGNTIYF.

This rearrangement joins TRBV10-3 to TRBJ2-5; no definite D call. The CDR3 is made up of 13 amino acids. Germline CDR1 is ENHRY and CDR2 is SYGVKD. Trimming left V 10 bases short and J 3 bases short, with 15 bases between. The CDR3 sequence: CANGPGKEETQYF. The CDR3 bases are TGTGCCAACGGTCCAGGCAAAGAAGAGACCCAGTACTTC.

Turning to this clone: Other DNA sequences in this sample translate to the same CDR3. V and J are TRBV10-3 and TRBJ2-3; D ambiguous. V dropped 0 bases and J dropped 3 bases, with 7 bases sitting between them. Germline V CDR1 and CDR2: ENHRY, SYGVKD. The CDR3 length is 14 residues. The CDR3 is CAISESPRTDTQYF. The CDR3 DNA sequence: TGTGCCATCAGTGAGTCCCCCCGGACAGATACGCAGTATTTT.